Listed below are T cell receptor beta chains from one sample, sequenced in a study of CD8+ T cells in alopecia areata. Profiled with immunoSEQ multiplex PCR; TCRdb holds only in-frame clones, not every one. The sample holds about 190,000 clones, around 56% seen once. Sample: CD4+ T cells sorted from blood, taken at week 4, from a patient treated with tofacitinib. The receptors derive from a human donor with alopecia areata. Both conserved end residues are part of each CDR3. Fields, in order: V gene, D gene, J gene, clone size, CDR3 protein, CDR3 DNA. A D gene is named only where the DNA matches it firmly. Rows may omit the clone size; those that give it use once, few, many or a size class.

V: TRBV9; D: -; J: TRBJ1-2; size: once; CDR3: CASSVDSSGYGYTF; DNA: TGTGCCAGCAGCGTCGACAGTTCGGGCTATGGCTACACCTTC
V: TRBV7-9; D: TRBD1; J: TRBJ2-1; size: once; CDR3: CASTASGTGRNNEQFF; DNA: TGTGCCAGCACCGCGTCGGGGACAGGGAGAAACAATGAGCAGTTCTTC
V: TRBV4-1; D: TRBD2; J: TRBJ2-3; size: few; CDR3: CASSQGPSGTADTQYF; DNA: TGCGCCAGCAGCCAAGGCCCTAGCGGGACAGCAGATACGCAGTATTTT
V: TRBV29-1; D: -; J: TRBJ2-5; size: -; CDR3: CSVASKETQYF; DNA: TGCAGCGTTGCCTCCAAAGAGACCCAGTACTTC
V: TRBV30; D: -; J: TRBJ1-4; size: -; CDR3: CAWSQGSTEKLFF; DNA: TGTGCCTGGTCACAGGGATCGACTGAAAAACTGTTTTTT
V: TRBV29-1; D: TRBD1; J: TRBJ2-2; size: -; CDR3: CSVDKGRTGGITGELFF; DNA: TGCAGCGTTGATAAGGGCAGGACAGGGGGCATCACCGGGGAGCTGTTTTTT
V: TRBV10-3; D: -; J: TRBJ1-2; size: -; CDR3: CASSMGLGYTF; DNA: TGTGCCAGCAGTATGGGGCTTGGCTACACCTTC
V: TRBV30; D: -; J: TRBJ1-1; size: -; CDR3: CAWAPGRKSTEAFF; DNA: TGTGCCTGGGCCCCGGGAAGGAAGAGCACTGAAGCTTTCTTT
V: TRBV23-1; D: TRBD2; J: TRBJ2-7; size: -; CDR3: CASIQGLGNYEQYF; DNA: TGCGCCAGCATCCAAGGACTAGGAAACTACGAGCAGTACTTC
V: TRBV29-1; D: TRBD1; J: TRBJ1-1; size: -; CDR3: CSVRTGMNTEAFF; DNA: TGCAGCGTCCGGACAGGAATGAACACTGAAGCTTTCTTT
V: TRBV25-1; D: TRBD1; J: TRBJ2-3; size: few; CDR3: CASSKAGTGGTDTQYF; DNA: TGTGCCAGCAGTAAGGCCGGGACAGGGGGCACAGATACGCAGTATTTT
V: TRBV7-2; D: -; J: TRBJ2-3; size: -; CDR3: CASTRGHSDTQYF; DNA: TGTGCCAGCACTCGGGGGCACTCAGATACGCAGTATTTT
V: TRBV29-1; D: TRBD2; J: TRBJ2-3; size: -; CDR3: CSVRVAGVTDTQYF; DNA: TGCAGCGTGCGGGTGGCGGGAGTCACAGATACGCAGTATTTT
V: TRBV2; D: TRBD1; J: TRBJ1-5; size: -; CDR3: CASRTGGINQPQHF; DNA: TGTGCCAGCAGGACAGGGGGTATCAATCAGCCCCAGCATTTT
V: TRBV30; D: TRBD2; J: TRBJ2-1; size: -; CDR3: CAWRVTSGSIGEQFF; DNA: TGTGCCTGGAGGGTGACTAGCGGGAGTATAGGCGAGCAGTTCTTC
V: TRBV5-4; D: TRBD1; J: TRBJ2-7; size: -; CDR3: CASSYPTGPSYEQYF; DNA: TGTGCCAGCAGCTACCCGACAGGGCCATCCTACGAGCAGTACTTC
V: TRBV4-3; D: TRBD2; J: TRBJ2-4; size: few; CDR3: CASSQGQAGVNIQYF; DNA: TGCGCCAGCAGCCAAGGTCAAGCGGGAGTCAACATTCAGTACTTC
V: TRBV29-1; D: -; J: TRBJ2-1; size: -; CDR3: CSVEFPGLRHEQFF; DNA: TGCAGCGTTGAATTTCCCGGACTACGGCATGAGCAGTTCTTC
V: TRBV29-1; D: TRBD1; J: TRBJ2-7; size: -; CDR3: CSVANGQGGIRREQYF; DNA: TGCAGCGTCGCGAATGGACAGGGAGGTATTAGGCGCGAGCAGTACTTC
V: TRBV30; D: -; J: TRBJ1-5; size: -; CDR3: CAWSRANQNQPQHF; DNA: TGTGCCTGGAGCCGGGCTAATCAAAATCAGCCCCAGCATTTT
V: TRBV15; D: TRBD2; J: TRBJ2-1; size: once; CDR3: CATCLGLAGGGRDEQFF; DNA: TGTGCCACCTGTCTGGGACTAGCGGGAGGAGGTAGGGATGAGCAGTTCTTC
V: TRBV30; D: TRBD2; J: TRBJ2-2; size: -; CDR3: CAWSVRLAGAGELFF; DNA: TGTGCCTGGAGTGTACGACTCGCGGGGGCCGGGGAGCTGTTTTTT
V: TRBV7-3; D: -; J: TRBJ2-5; size: -; CDR3: CASSLLSGRQETQYF; DNA: TGTGCCAGCAGCTTATTGTCGGGCCGGCAAGAGACCCAGTACTTC
V: TRBV29-1; D: -; J: TRBJ2-3; size: few; CDR3: CSVEEGDTQYF; DNA: TGCAGCGTTGAGGAAGGAGATACGCAGTATTTT
V: TRBV5-1; D: TRBD2; J: TRBJ2-2; size: -; CDR3: CASSLVAAGVTGELFF; DNA: TGCGCCAGCAGCTTGGTGGCAGCGGGAGTCACCGGGGAGCTGTTTTTT
V: TRBV29-1; D: -; J: TRBJ2-7; size: -; CDR3: CSVVARATYEQYF; DNA: TGCAGCGTTGTCGCCAGGGCAACCTACGAGCAGTACTTC
V: TRBV9; D: TRBD1; J: TRBJ1-3; size: -; CDR3: CASSVDDRGRGNTIYF; DNA: TGTGCCAGCAGCGTCGACGACAGGGGTAGAGGAAACACCATATATTTT
V: TRBV29-1; D: TRBD1; J: TRBJ2-3; size: few; CDR3: CSATPGQGPRRTQYF; DNA: TGCAGCGCTACTCCGGGACAGGGGCCGAGAAGAACGCAGTATTTT
V: TRBV25-1; D: -; J: TRBJ1-4; size: -; CDR3: CASSEYGQINEKLFF; DNA: TGTGCCAGCAGTGAATACGGGCAGATTAATGAAAAACTGTTTTTT
V: TRBV9; D: -; J: TRBJ1-2; size: -; CDR3: CASSVGTSLYGYTF; DNA: TGTGCCAGCAGCGTGGGCACCTCCCTGTATGGCTACACCTTC
V: TRBV30; D: -; J: TRBJ2-7; size: -; CDR3: CAWAGTRYEQYF; DNA: TGTGCCTGGGCCGGGACCCGCTACGAGCAGTACTTC
V: TRBV9; D: -; J: TRBJ2-1; size: -; CDR3: CASSLRDGPYDEQFF; DNA: TGTGCCAGCAGTCTCCGGGACGGTCCTTATGATGAGCAGTTCTTC
V: TRBV18; D: TRBD1; J: TRBJ1-2; size: -; CDR3: CASSPTGQANYGYTF; DNA: TGTGCCAGCTCACCCACGGGACAGGCTAACTATGGCTACACCTTC
V: TRBV6-1; D: TRBD2; J: TRBJ2-5; size: -; CDR3: CASSSGTETQYF; DNA: TGTGCCAGTAGTAGCGGGACTGAGACCCAGTACTTC
V: TRBV29-1; D: -; J: TRBJ1-1; size: -; CDR3: CSVQGYTEAFF; DNA: TGCAGCGTTCAGGGATACACTGAAGCTTTCTTT
V: TRBV30; D: -; J: TRBJ1-5; size: -; CDR3: CAWSGDSNQPQHF; DNA: TGTGCCTGGAGTGGGGACAGCAATCAGCCCCAGCATTTT
V: TRBV7-2; D: -; J: TRBJ2-5; size: -; CDR3: CASSLPLGRKETQYF; DNA: TGTGCCAGCAGCCTCCCATTAGGGCGAAAAGAGACCCAGTACTTC
V: TRBV11-2; D: -; J: TRBJ1-5; size: -; CDR3: CASSLDRFQPQHF; DNA: TGTGCCAGCAGCTTGGATCGATTTCAGCCCCAGCATTTT
V: TRBV29-1; D: -; J: TRBJ2-7; size: -; CDR3: CSVAIGTSSYEQYF; DNA: TGCAGCGTTGCAATCGGGACATCTAGCTACGAGCAGTACTTC
V: TRBV9; D: -; J: TRBJ1-2; size: -; CDR3: CASSAGREVWRYTF; DNA: TGTGCCAGCAGCGCCGGGCGGGAGGTCTGGCGCTACACCTTC
V: TRBV10-2; D: TRBD2; J: TRBJ2-1; size: -; CDR3: CASLSGTSGSNEQFF; DNA: TGCGCCAGCTTATCCGGGACTAGCGGATCCAATGAGCAGTTCTTC
V: TRBV30; D: -; J: TRBJ2-2; size: -; CDR3: CAWSATGRGTGELFF; DNA: TGTGCCTGGAGTGCGACAGGGCGGGGAACCGGGGAGCTGTTTTTT
V: TRBV7-6; D: -; J: TRBJ2-1; size: -; CDR3: CASGYLERSSYNEQFF; DNA: TGTGCCAGCGGGTACCTAGAGCGGAGCTCCTACAATGAGCAGTTCTTC
V: TRBV6-5; D: -; J: TRBJ2-1; size: -; CDR3: CASSYKGNEQFF; DNA: TGTGCCAGCAGTTACAAGGGAAATGAGCAGTTCTTC
V: TRBV5-1; D: TRBD2; J: TRBJ2-1; size: -; CDR3: CASSLLAEDNEQFF; DNA: TGCGCCAGCAGCTTACTAGCGGAAGACAATGAGCAGTTCTTC
V: TRBV29-1; D: TRBD1; J: TRBJ1-1; size: few; CDR3: CSAGGQSNTEAFF; DNA: TGCAGCGCGGGGGGACAGTCGAACACTGAAGCTTTCTTT
V: TRBV11-2; D: -; J: TRBJ2-5; size: few; CDR3: CASSPTRVETQYF; DNA: TGTGCCAGCAGCCCGACCCGGGTGGAGACCCAGTACTTC
V: TRBV10-3; D: -; J: TRBJ2-2; size: few; CDR3: CAISEHGSGPLNTGELFF; DNA: TGTGCCATCAGTGAACATGGGTCAGGACCGCTGAACACCGGGGAGCTGTTTTTT